One sample yielded the 20 T cell receptor beta chains listed below, sequenced in a study of beta chain features in type 1 diabetes (dated by TCRdb to 2017 to 2018). Receptor libraries were prepared by the immunoSEQ multiplex PCR assay. The High Capacity cDNA Reverse Transcription Kit was used to reverse transcribe all of the isolated RNA, meaning that expressed TCRB transcripts were what got sequenced. The clones in this table, taken by TCRdb from immuneACCESS, are in-frame only. Not every clone is retained; where verified, under half of the shortfall comes from an unresolved V gene, and the cause of the rest is unknown. This sample is represented by under 200,000 clones; 7.5% to 9.5% of them were singletons. The top ten constitute 2% to 3% of the sample. Sample: central memory CD4+ T cells from blood. The receptors stem from a woman aged 18 to 35 in good health.

This clone was recorded a few times. The genes are TRBV7-2 and TRBJ2-3; 10 bases match TRBD2. The germline CDR1 and CDR2 sequences are SGHTA and FQGNSA. V was clipped by 5 bases and J by 2 bases; unmatched bases: 4. This CDR3 spans 15 amino acids. In nucleotides, the CDR3 is TGTGCCAGCAGCCCACTAGCGGGGTACACAGATACGCAGTATTTT. Its protein is CASSPLAGYTDTQYF.

This clone has more than one count but fewer than ten. V gene TRBV15 combines with J gene TRBJ1-5, with 8 positions matching TRBD1. CDR1 is LNHNV and CDR2 is YYDKDF in the germline V gene (reference sequence). This CDR3 region has 14 residues. V lost 5 bases to trimming and J lost 7 bases; unmatched junction nucleotides: 7. The CDR3 nucleotides are TGTGCCACCAGCGAGCAGGGGGCTCTGCAGCCCCAGCATTTT. Its translation: CATSEQGALQPQHF.

This clone was recorded a few times. The V and J genes are TRBV11-3 and TRBJ2-2; no clear D gene. Trimming left V 5 bases short and J 8 bases short, with 12 bases between. The CDR3 has 13 residues. Germline CDR1 and CDR2: SGHNT and YENEEA. The CDR3: CASSPILSGELFF. The CDR3 bases are TGTGCCAGCAGCCCTATCTTATCGGGGGAGCTGTTTTTT.

This clone was picked up a small number of times. This chain uses TRBV7-9 with TRBJ1-1; 10 bases map to TRBD1. There are 18 residues in the CDR3. The V and J ends lost 6 bases and 4 bases, in that order; junction bases with no gene match: 17. CDR1 and CDR2 from the germline V gene are SEHNR and FQNEAQ (reference sequence). CDR3 amino acids: CASSPPGGTGVMGTEAFF. The CDR3 DNA follows: TGTGCCAGCAGTCCACCAGGTGGGACAGGGGTAATGGGCACTGAAGCTTTCTTT. Based on the CDR3 plus reference TRBV7-9 and TRBJ1-1, the full variable domain is DTGVSQNPRHKITKRGQNVTFRCDPISEHNRLYWYRQTLGQGPEFLTYFQNEAQLEKSRLLSDRFSAERPKGSFSTLEIQRTEQGDSAMYLCASSPPGGTGVMGTEAFFGQGTRLTVV.

This clone has a handful of counts. This chain uses TRBV2 with TRBJ2-1, with D maybe TRBD1 (6 bases). Germline V lookup: CDR1 SNHLY, CDR2 FYNNEI. V was shortened by 5 bases and J by 0 bases, with 14 bases between the two germline ends. This CDR3 is built from 16 residues. The DNA for the CDR3 is TGTGCCAGCAGTCCTGACAGGTCTAGCTCCTACAATGAGCAGTTCTTC. Translation: CASSPDRSSSYNEQFF.

The rearrangement uses TRBV19 and TRBJ2-1; no clear D gene. Trimming shortened V by 3 bases and J by 5 bases, and 11 bases separated the two germline ends. CDR1 is LNHDA, CDR2 SQIVND, per germline (reference sequence). This CDR3 region has 14 residues. CDR3 DNA: TGTGCCAGTAGTATCGATCCAGAAAACAATGAGCAGTTCTTC. The encoded protein is CASSIDPENNEQFF.

This clone was recorded a few times. This rearrangement joins TRBV5-1 to TRBJ2-2; a weak D match, TRBD1 (6 bases). The CDR3 is made up of 14 amino acids. V was cut by 1 base and J by 6 bases, with 10 bases left in between. Germline CDR1 is SGHRS and CDR2 is YFSETQ. The CDR3 nucleotides are TGCGCCAGCAGCTTGCAGGGGATCCCCGGGGAGCTGTTTTTT. The encoded protein is CASSLQGIPGELFF.

V usage is TRBV14 and J usage is TRBJ1-2; D is perhaps TRBD1 (5 bases). The V gene lost 6 bases and the J gene lost 8 bases, with 22 bases spanning the gap. Germline CDR1 reads SGHDN; CDR2 reads FVKESK. The CDR3 runs 15 residues. The CDR3 protein is CASSPTIGHSRGYTF. The CDR3 region has the DNA TGTGCCAGCAGTCCCACCATCGGACACTCACGGGGCTACACCTTC.

V gene TRBV7-2 combines with J gene TRBJ1-2; 10 bases are a match to TRBD1. The CDR3 runs 15 residues. Losses at the gene ends were 5 bases for V and 4 bases for J; bases not matched to a gene: 7. The germline CDR1 and CDR2 sequences are SGHTA and FQGNSA. The CDR3 sequence: CASSAPGQGIYGYTF. The CDR3 DNA is TGTGCCAGCAGCGCTCCGGGACAGGGGATCTATGGCTACACCTTC.

This clone was observed a handful of times. The chain recombines TRBV29-1 with TRBJ2-5, with 9 bases fitting TRBD2. V lost 7 bases to trimming and J lost 5 bases; unmatched junction nucleotides: 14. The CDR3 covers 15 residues. Germline V gives CDR1 SQVTM, CDR2 ANQGSEA. The CDR3 DNA sequence: TGCAGCGCCCGAAGGGGGCTAGCGGGAAGGGAGACCCAGTACTTC. Protein sequence: CSARRGLAGRETQYF.

This clone was counted only a few times. The rearrangement joins TRBV5-1 to TRBJ1-2; the D is unclear. V was cut by 4 bases and J by 6 bases, with 10 bases left in between. Germline loops: CDR1 SGHRS, CDR2 YFSETQ. The CDR3 is made up of 12 amino acids. CDR3 region: CASSPAEDGYTF. CDR3 nucleotide sequence: TGCGCCAGCAGCCCTGCCGAGGATGGCTACACCTTC.

This clone was picked up a small number of times. J is TRBJ1-2 and V is TRBV5-1; perhaps TRBD1 as D (6 bases). This CDR3 has 16 residues. Deletions cut 2 bases from V and 5 bases from J, with 19 bases between. Germline V gene data show CDR1 as SGHRS and CDR2 as YFSETQ. CDR3 in amino acids: CASSLGGGSTRYGYTF. The CDR3 DNA sequence: TGCGCCAGCAGCTTAGGCGGGGGCTCTACGAGGTATGGCTACACCTTC.

This clone turned up a few times. Other DNA variants within this sample encode the same CDR3. This chain joins TRBV4-1 and TRBJ1-2; 10 nucleotides line up with TRBD1. The CDR3 runs to 17 residues. Germline V gene lookup returns CDR1 MGHRA and CDR2 YSYEKL. Trimming at V came to 4 bases and at J to 4 bases, leaving 12 bases not matched to a gene. CDR3 sequence reads: CASSPGQGGRRGYGYTF. The CDR3 region has the DNA TGCGCCAGCAGCCCAGGACAGGGGGGCCGGCGGGGCTATGGCTACACCTTC.

The genes are TRBV2 and TRBJ1-2; TRBD1 matches 7 bases. The germline V gene encodes CDR1 SNHLY and CDR2 FYNNEI. With V trimmed by 8 bases and J by 3 bases, 9 bases remained unmatched. The CDR3 loop spans 14 amino acids. CDR3 amino acids: CASAGQAEYYGYTF. The CDR3 region has the DNA TGTGCCAGCGCAGGACAGGCCGAATACTATGGCTACACCTTC.

The V call is TRBV5-1, the J call TRBJ1-2, with D perhaps TRBD1 (6 bases). The CDR3 is 13 amino acids. Per germline, CDR1 SGHRS and CDR2 YFSETQ. Deletions cut 0 bases from V and 3 bases from J, with 6 bases between. The CDR3 is CASSLGTDYGYTF. The DNA of the CDR3 is TGCGCCAGCAGCTTGGGGACAGACTATGGCTACACCTTC.

This clone was seen at least ten times. Written as DNA, the CDR3 is TGTGCCACCAAGATCGGACAGGGAGGCTACGAGCAGTACTTC. Its protein product is CATKIGQGGYEQYF. This chain links TRBV15 with TRBJ2-7; 8 bases are shared with TRBD1. This CDR3 contains 14 residues. J lost 3 bases, V lost 7 bases, and 8 bases had no gene match. Germline V gives CDR1 LNHNV, CDR2 YYDKDF (reference sequence). Variable domain in full (rest from reference TRBV15 and TRBJ2-7): DAMVIQNPRYQVTQFGKPVTLSCSQTLNHNVMYWYQQKSSQAPKLLFHYYDKDFNNEADTPDNFQSRRPNTSFCFLDIRSPGLGDTAMYLCATKIGQGGYEQYFGPGTRLTVT.

The rearrangement uses TRBV10-1 and TRBJ2-1; D not certain. CDR1 WNHNN and CDR2 SYGVQD come from the germline V gene (reference sequence). This CDR3 has 12 amino acids. Trimming took off 3 bases at V and 15 bases at J, with 15 bases between the two ends. DNA of the CDR3: TGCGCCAGCAGTGACCCTAGTACCGTCCTGTTCTTC. Translating gives CASSDPSTVLFF.

This clone was found a few times. The V and J genes are TRBV5-1 and TRBJ1-1; no firm D call. This CDR3 has 13 amino acids. In germline, CDR1 is SGHRS, CDR2 YFSETQ. V was pared by 0 bases and J by 7 bases, with 10 bases between. CDR3 sequence: CASSLEQWNEAFF. The CDR3 nucleotides read TGCGCCAGCAGCTTGGAACAGTGGAATGAAGCTTTCTTT.

The chain joins TRBV5-1 to TRBJ2-1; tentative D call: TRBD2 (6 bases). The germline V and J ends were trimmed by 2 bases and 5 bases, with 8 bases remaining between them. The germline V gene encodes CDR1 SGHRS and CDR2 YFSETQ. CDR3 length equals 13 residues. The CDR3 nucleotides are TGCGCCAGCAGCTTCGGAGGGAACAATGAGCAGTTCTTC. Translated: CASSFGGNNEQFF.

V usage is TRBV7-9 and J usage is TRBJ2-5; no reliable D call. Germline assignment: CDR1 SEHNR and CDR2 FQNEAQ (reference sequence). The ends were cut back, 5 bases at V and 2 bases at J, with 9 bases in the middle. This CDR3 has 13 amino acids. CDR3 DNA sequence: TGTGCCAGCAGCCCTAGGCGACAAGAGACCCAGTACTTC. Protein product: CASSPRRQETQYF.